This T cell receptor (beta chain) is drawn from a study of shared clonotypes between healthy human individuals. Positively selected for CCR7, the CD45RO-negative cells used as naive CD8 cells excluded terminally differentiated effector memory CD45RA+ cells. The repertoire was sequenced with immunoSEQ multiplex PCR; TCRdb's copy has only in-frame clones and lacks some. The table includes about 2 million clones, about 95% detected once. The V and J ends lost 5 bases and 3 bases respectively, with 11 bases between them. From germline, CDR1 is GTSNPN and CDR2 SVGIG (reference sequence). CDR3 length: 14 residues.

V is TRBV30 and J is TRBJ1-6; tentative D call: TRBD1 (5 bases). The sample comprised naive CD8+ T cells sorted from blood. This receptor was taken from a man aged 18 to 30 in good health. The CDR3 region has the DNA TGTGCCTGGGGGGGGGAGAACTATAATTCACCCCTCCACTTT. It encodes CAWGGENYNSPLHF. The full variable domain, completed using reference TRBV30 and TRBJ1-6, is SQTIHQWPATLVQPVGSPLSLECTVEGTSNPNLYWYRQAAGRGLQLLFYSVGIGQISSEVPQNLSASRPQDRQFILSSKKLLLSDSGFYLCAWGGENYNSPLHFGNGTRLTVT.